A single sample gave rise to the 19 T cell receptor beta chains below, sequenced in a study of blood T cells in healthy people across ages. PCR was performed a second time for about 7 to 11 cycles using a sample-barcoded 5' primer and a J-beta primer mix. MiXCR, applied by TCRdb to the 5' RACE reads, yields one record per CDR3 protein. The data hold roughly 1,800,000 distinct CDR3 sequences, with around half observed a single time. Sequenced material: blood. The receptors derive from a woman in her thirties or forties in good health.

This clonotype was recorded a few times. The V gene is TRBV20-1, the J gene TRBJ2-3; D perhaps matches TRBD2 (6 bases). Trimming took off 3 bases at V and 2 bases at J, with 9 bases between the two ends. Per germline, CDR1 DFQATT and CDR2 SNEGSKA (reference sequence). The length of the CDR3 is 13 residues. DNA of the CDR3: TGCAGTGCTAGGGGGGGATACACAGATACGCAGTATTTT. The encoded protein is CSARGGYTDTQYF.

The chain is built from TRBV11-2 and TRBJ2-7; 9 bases map to TRBD2. The V and J ends lost 1 base and 3 bases, in that order; junction bases with no gene match: 7. This CDR3 spans 16 amino acids. Germline V gives CDR1 SGHAT, CDR2 FQNNGV. CDR3 sequence: CASSLASVAGVYEQYF. CDR3 nucleotides: TGTGCCAGCAGCTTAGCATCCGTAGCGGGGGTCTACGAGCAGTACTTC.

The V and J genes are TRBV29-1 and TRBJ2-7; 7 positions agree with TRBD1. The ends lost 4 bases at V and 5 bases at J; junction bases unmatched: 11. The CDR3 consists of 14 residues. From germline, CDR1 is SQVTM and CDR2 ANQGSEA. In DNA, the CDR3 is TGCAGCGTTGTGGGGTCGACAGGGTGGAACGAGCAGTACTTC. Residues: CSVVGSTGWNEQYF.

This chain uses TRBV6-8 with TRBJ2-5; 11 nucleotides line up with TRBD2. Germline V gene sequence: CDR1 MNHGY, CDR2 SAAAGT. The CDR3 is made up of 16 amino acids. The V gene end was trimmed by 5 bases and the J gene end by 5 bases; junction bases not matched to a gene: 10. CDR3 nucleotide sequence: TGTGCCAGCAGTCCCCCGGTTAGCGGGGGGGCGGAGACCCAGTACTTC. Protein: CASSPPVSGGAETQYF.

V and J are TRBV2 and TRBJ2-4; D might be TRBD2 (5 bases). The J call may be incorrect, as the DNA end agrees better with TRBJ2-7. Germline V gene lookup returns CDR1 SNHLY and CDR2 FYNNEI. This CDR3 is 13 amino acids long. CDR3 in amino acids: CASMREGHYEQYF. Here the CDR3 DNA reads TGTGCCAGCATGAGGGAAGGCCATTACGAGCAGTACTTC.

This rearrangement joins TRBV4-3 to TRBJ2-1; 9 bases agree with TRBD2. The CDR3 consists of 18 residues. Germline CDR1 LGHNA, CDR2 YSLEER. V gave up 3 bases and J gave up 5 bases; unmatched junction bases: 14. CDR3 region: CASSQLPLTSGPNNEQFF. Here the CDR3 DNA reads TGCGCCAGCAGCCAGTTACCCCTCACTAGCGGGCCTAACAATGAGCAGTTCTTC.

This chain links TRBV6-2 or TRBV6-3 with TRBJ2-7, with 9 positions matching TRBD2. CDR1 is MNHEY and CDR2 is SVGEGT in the germline V gene. The CDR3 has 15 residues. The ends lost 6 bases at V and 4 bases at J; junction bases unmatched: 10. The DNA of the CDR3 is TGTGCCAGCAGCTGGACCGGGACTAGCATGTACGAGCAGTACTTC. Translated: CASSWTGTSMYEQYF.

The rearrangement uses TRBV4-3 and TRBJ2-7; 7 nucleotides match TRBD2. Trimming took 0 bases from V and 7 from J; bases not matched to a gene: 15. The CDR3 runs 17 residues. Germline V gene sequence: CDR1 LGHNA, CDR2 YSLEER. CDR3 loop: CASSQDSGLAAYNEQYF. The CDR3 coding sequence is TGCGCCAGCAGCCAAGATTCCGGGCTAGCGGCTTACAATGAGCAGTACTTC.

This clonotype was seen only a few times. The CDR3 coding sequence is TGTGCCATCAGTGAGTCGGGTGGGCAGGGAGAGCAGTTCTTC. Protein product: CAISESGGQGEQFF. The chain carries TRBV10-3 and TRBJ2-1, with D possibly matching TRBD1 (5 bases). CDR1 ENHRY and CDR2 SYGVKD come from the germline V gene. This CDR3 is built from 14 residues. Trimming cost V 0 bases and J 10 bases, with 13 bases left between them.

In this sample, this clonotype turned up a few times. The chain combines TRBV29-1 with TRBJ2-6; unclear D gene. Germline values: CDR1 SQVTM, CDR2 ANQGSEA. Trimming left V 7 bases short and J 2 bases short, with 12 bases between. This CDR3 comprises 14 residues. CDR3 sequence reads: CSALGGTGANVLTF. The CDR3 DNA is TGCAGCGCCCTTGGTGGAACTGGGGCCAACGTCCTGACTTTC.

This clonotype came up a few times. The chain has TRBV7-2 and TRBJ2-6; the D gene is possibly TRBD2 (6 bases). The CDR3 runs to 17 residues. Germline V gives CDR1 SGHTA, CDR2 FQGNSA. V gave up 4 bases and J gave up 0 bases, with 13 bases separating them. The CDR3 DNA reads TGTGCCAGCAGCTCGCGGGGTCCTAGCTCTGGGGCCAACGTCCTGACTTTC. Residues: CASSSRGPSSGANVLTF.

This rearrangement joins TRBV27 to TRBJ2-4; a possible D gene is TRBD1 (5 bases). Matching the DNA end better, TRBJ2-7 makes the J call doubtful. The CDR3 covers 15 residues. In germline, CDR1 is MNHEY, CDR2 SMNVEV (reference sequence). The CDR3: CASRRYPAGTYEQYF. CDR3 DNA: TGTGCCAGCAGAAGGTACCCGGCAGGGACCTACGAGCAGTACTTC.

This clonotype was observed a few times. The chain links TRBV9 to TRBJ2-1; weak D call: TRBD1 (7 bases). CDR1 is SGDLS, CDR2 YYNGEE, per germline. The CDR3 is 17 residues long. V lost 0 bases and J 3 bases, leaving 16 bases between the germline ends. The CDR3 region is CASSVAVGGGRYNEQFF. In DNA form, the CDR3 reads TGTGCCAGCAGCGTAGCCGTCGGAGGGGGCCGCTACAATGAGCAGTTCTTC.

The chain is built from TRBV27 and TRBJ2-1; 8 nucleotides match TRBD1. The ends lost 0 bases at V and 7 bases at J; junction bases unmatched: 11. This CDR3 comprises 17 residues. Germline CDR1 MNHEY, CDR2 SMNVEV (reference sequence). CDR3 nucleotides: TGTGCCAGCAGTTTATCGTATACAGGGGGTAGGAAAAATGAGCAGTTCTTC. It encodes CASSLSYTGGRKNEQFF.

The V call is TRBV7-2, the J call TRBJ2-3, with TRBD2 identical over 7 bases. V was clipped by 0 bases and J by 6 bases; unmatched bases: 3. Germline assignment: CDR1 SGHTA and CDR2 FQGNSA. The CDR3 spans 14 residues. The CDR3 is CASSLALSGDTQYF. CDR3 DNA sequence: TGTGCCAGCAGCTTAGCTCTTAGCGGGGATACGCAGTATTTT.

Regarding this clonotype: At one end, the junction sequence differs from germline, possibly due to a read error. V usage is TRBV4-3 and J usage is TRBJ2-3; possible D gene TRBD1, 8 bases. CDR1 and CDR2 from the germline V gene are LGHNA and YSLEER. This CDR3 region has 16 residues. CDR3 sequence (DNA): TGCACCAGCAGCCAGGAAGGACAGGGAGGGACAGATACGCAGTATTTT. As protein: CTSSQEGQGGTDTQYF.

V usage is TRBV9 and J usage is TRBJ2-5, with D tentatively TRBD1 (6 bases). V was cut by 4 bases and J by 5 bases, with 21 bases left in between. This CDR3 is built from 16 residues. Germline values: CDR1 SGDLS, CDR2 YYNGEE. This CDR3 is CASSTRQANLRETQYF. The CDR3 bases are TGTGCCAGCAGCACCCGACAGGCTAACTTGAGGGAGACCCAGTACTTC.

The rearrangement joins TRBV6-2 or TRBV6-3 to TRBJ2-6, with D perhaps TRBD2 (6 bases). Germline assignment: CDR1 MNHEY and CDR2 SVGEGT. V was clipped by 5 bases and J by 1 base, with 12 bases between them. The CDR3 loop spans 16 amino acids. Here the CDR3 reads CASSHFGGSGANVLTF. CDR3 coding DNA: TGTGCCAGCAGTCACTTTGGGGGGTCTGGGGCCAACGTCCTGACTTTC.

This chain connects TRBV20-1 to TRBJ2-3, with 15 bases aligning to TRBD2. Germline loops: CDR1 DFQATT, CDR2 SNEGSKA (reference sequence). This CDR3 contains 17 residues. CDR3 sequence (DNA): TGCAGCAAATTAGGGACTAGCGGGGGGCGTAGCACAGATACGCAGTATTTT. Protein sequence: CSKLGTSGGRSTDTQYF.